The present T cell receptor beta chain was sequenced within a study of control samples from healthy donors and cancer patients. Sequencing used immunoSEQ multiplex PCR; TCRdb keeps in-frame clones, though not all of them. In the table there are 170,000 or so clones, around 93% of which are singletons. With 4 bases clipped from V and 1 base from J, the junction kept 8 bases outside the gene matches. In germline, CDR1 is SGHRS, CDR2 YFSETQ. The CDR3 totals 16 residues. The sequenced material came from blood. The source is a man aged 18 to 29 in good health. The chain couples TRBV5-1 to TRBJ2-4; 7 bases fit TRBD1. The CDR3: CASSPTTGSAKNIQYF. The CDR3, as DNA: TGCGCCAGCAGCCCGACGACAGGGTCGGCCAAAAACATTCAGTACTTC.